This TCR beta chain was documented in a study of blood T cell repertoires in COVID-19. Data came from immunoSEQ multiplex PCR; TCRdb stores just in-frame clones and leaves some out. The sample comprises 310,000 or so clones, about nine tenths of which are singletons, and 2.2% rests with the top ten. The sample comprised peripheral blood. The sequence derives from a woman in her forties or fifties who had recovered from COVID-19.

The CDR3 region is CAWSVLAGPYNEQFF. The CDR3, as DNA: TGTGCCTGGAGTGTACTTGCGGGGCCCTACAATGAGCAGTTCTTC. The V call is TRBV30, the J call TRBJ2-1, with D possibly being TRBD2 (6 bases). The CDR3 totals 15 residues. Germline CDR1 is GTSNPN and CDR2 is SVGIG (reference sequence). The V gene lost 0 bases and the J gene lost 2 bases, with 11 bases spanning the gap.